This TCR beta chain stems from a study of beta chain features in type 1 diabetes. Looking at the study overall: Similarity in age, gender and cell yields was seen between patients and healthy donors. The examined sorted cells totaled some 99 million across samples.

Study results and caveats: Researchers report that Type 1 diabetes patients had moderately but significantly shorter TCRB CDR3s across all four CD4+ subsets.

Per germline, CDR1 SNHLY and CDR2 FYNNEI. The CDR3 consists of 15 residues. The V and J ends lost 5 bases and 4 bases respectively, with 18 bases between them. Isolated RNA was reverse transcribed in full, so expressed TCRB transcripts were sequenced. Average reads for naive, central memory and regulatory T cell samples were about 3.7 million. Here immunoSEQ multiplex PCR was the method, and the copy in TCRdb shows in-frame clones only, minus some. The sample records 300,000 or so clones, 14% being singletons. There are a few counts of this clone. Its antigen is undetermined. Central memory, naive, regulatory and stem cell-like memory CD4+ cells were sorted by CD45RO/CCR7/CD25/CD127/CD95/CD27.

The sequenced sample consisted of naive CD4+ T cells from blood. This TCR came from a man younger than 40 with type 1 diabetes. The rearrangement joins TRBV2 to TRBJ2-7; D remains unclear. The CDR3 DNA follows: TGTGCCAGCAGTATAACAGCTTCAGCTTTATACGAGCAGTACTTC. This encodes CASSITASALYEQYF.